These T cell receptor beta chains were read from a single sample in a study of T-cell memory formation after mild COVID-19. TCRdb passed the 5' RACE reads through MiXCR, listing each CDR3 protein once. This table holds about half a million distinct CDR3 sequences, about 18% found once. Sequencing used PBMCs or a T cell subset sorted from them (not recorded which). These receptors were collected from an adult woman who had mild COVID-19 (a few samples of this study predate the infection). Cell type and time point are not known. CDR3s include the opening cysteine and the closing phenylalanine or tryptophan. A D gene is named only where the DNA matches it firmly. Expanded clones are given a class, and other clones once, few, many or no size at all.

TRBD2,TRBJ2-5,TRBV24-1,NA,CATSETTSGSKETQYF,TGTGCCACCAGTGAAACTACTAGCGGATCTAAAGAGACCCAGTACTTC
NA,TRBJ2-4,TRBV7-8,few,CASSKGTAKNIQYF,TGTGCCAGCAGCAAGGGTACGGCCAAAAACATTCAGTACTTC
TRBD2,TRBJ2-1,TRBV10-3,many,CAISDPLAGEWNEQFF,TGTGCCATCAGTGACCCCCTAGCGGGAGAGTGGAATGAGCAGTTCTTC
NA,TRBJ2-3,TRBV11-2,NA,CASSLHTDTQYF,TGTGCCAGCAGCCTGCACACAGATACGCAGTATTTT
NA,TRBJ2-1,TRBV24-1,few,CATSDKVTRSYNEQFF,TGTGCCACCAGTGATAAGGTGACTCGCTCCTACAATGAGCAGTTCTTC
NA,TRBJ1-2,TRBV5-1,few,CASSWDGDYGYTF,TGCGCCAGCAGCTGGGACGGAGACTATGGCTACACCTTC
NA,TRBJ2-2,TRBV6-5,few,CASRWTTTNTGELFF,TGTGCCAGCAGATGGACTACTACAAACACCGGGGAGCTGTTTTTT
TRBD1,TRBJ2-1,TRBV5-5,few,CASSIGTAYNEQFF,TGTGCCAGCAGCATCGGGACAGCATACAATGAGCAGTTCTTC
TRBD1,TRBJ2-6,TRBV23-1,many,CASRPTKGQDYVAGANVLTF,TGCGCCAGCCGTCCGACTAAAGGACAGGATTATGTCGCTGGGGCCAACGTCCTGACTTTC
NA,TRBJ2-7,TRBV5-6,NA,CASSLAPGNEQYF,TGTGCCAGCAGCTTGGCCCCAGGGAACGAGCAGTACTTC
NA,TRBJ1-2,TRBV19,few,CASPSRGGGYTF,TGTGCCAGCCCGTCCAGGGGAGGTGGCTACACCTTC
TRBD1,TRBJ1-1,TRBV6-5,few,CASSPTGQGAEAFF,TGTGCCAGCAGTCCTACGGGACAGGGGGCGGAAGCTTTCTTT
TRBD2,TRBJ2-2,TRBV12-3/TRBV12-4,NA,CASSWRLAGGGSTGELFF,TGTGCCAGCAGTTGGCGGCTAGCGGGAGGCGGGAGCACCGGGGAGCTGTTTTTT
NA,TRBJ2-7,TRBV6-1,NA,CASPGRDGSEQYF,TGTGCCAGCCCTGGACGGGACGGGTCCGAGCAGTACTTC
NA,TRBJ1-3,TRBV6-5,few,CASSWDYRAGNTIYF,TGTGCCAGCAGTTGGGACTACAGGGCTGGAAACACCATATATTTT
NA,TRBJ2-5,TRBV24-1,NA,CATSDYKTPMTEETQYF,TGTGCCACCAGTGATTATAAGACCCCCATGACTGAAGAGACCCAGTACTTC
NA,TRBJ2-7,TRBV27,NA,CASSSSYAGPPVQYF,TGTGCCAGCAGTTCATCTTACGCAGGACCTCCGGTGCAGTACTTC
TRBD2,TRBJ2-6,TRBV2,NA,CASSEWGVSSGRPSGINVLTF,TGTGCCAGCAGTGAATGGGGAGTGTCTAGCGGGAGACCGTCTGGAATTAACGTCCTGACTTTC
NA,TRBJ2-6,TRBV3-1,NA,CASSQTNPTVLTF,TGTGCCAGCAGCCAGACTAATCCGACCGTCCTGACTTTC
NA,TRBJ1-2,TRBV7-2,many,CASRSRAGPNYGYTF,TGTGCCAGCAGGTCTCGGGCAGGGCCTAACTATGGCTACACCTTC
TRBD1,TRBJ1-2,TRBV20-1,NA,CSVPTGGHGYTF,TGCAGTGTTCCGACAGGGGGCCATGGCTACACCTTC
TRBD1,TRBJ2-2,TRBV7-9,NA,CASSRGQGGGTGELFF,TGTGCCAGCAGCCGGGGACAGGGAGGAGGTACCGGGGAGCTGTTTTTT
NA,TRBJ2-5,TRBV6-5,NA,CASSPPAVQETQYF,TGTGCCAGCAGTCCCCCCGCCGTACAAGAGACCCAGTACTTC
TRBD1,TRBJ1-6,TRBV11-2,few,CASSLEAGGASPLHF,TGTGCCAGCAGCTTAGAGGCAGGGGGGGCTTCACCCCTCCACTTT
TRBD2,TRBJ2-1,TRBV5-1,NA,CASSSSTSSGYNEQFF,TGCGCCAGCAGCTCCTCGACTAGCTCTGGGTACAATGAGCAGTTCTTC
TRBD1,TRBJ1-6,TRBV20-1,few,CSARDQGRGYSPLHF,TGCAGTGCTAGAGATCAAGGCAGGGGGTATTCACCCCTCCACTTT
TRBD2,TRBJ2-5,TRBV24-1,NA,CATSDSLLAAQETQYF,TGTGCCACCAGTGATTCTCTACTAGCGGCACAAGAGACCCAGTACTTC
NA,TRBJ2-7,TRBV6-2/TRBV6-3,NA,CASSNMKLGTKQYF,TGTGCCAGCAGTAACATGAAACTTGGGACAAAGCAGTACTTC